One and the same sample provided the 7 T cell receptor beta chains below, sequenced in a study of T-cell reconstitution after alpha-beta-depleted transplantation in children. Molecular barcoding with unique molecular identifiers was used for the TCRbeta library. Using its own MiXCR run on the PCR reads, TCRdb lists one record per CDR3 protein. The sample includes fewer than 700,000 distinct CDR3 sequences, 20% to 25% seen only once; the top ten take over 12%. The material sequenced was PBMCs, mostly from graft donor cells, taken 360 days after TCRalphabeta/CD19-depleted stem cell transplant. Source of these receptors: a boy younger than two who had a stem cell transplant for acute myeloid leukemia, so the T cells may come from the graft donor.

At least ten counts were recorded for this clonotype. This chain joins TRBV18 and TRBJ2-5; D is unclear. V lost 3 bases and J 3 bases, leaving 11 bases between the germline ends. This CDR3 region has 14 residues. The germline gives CDR1 KGHSH, CDR2 LQKENI. The CDR3 nucleotides are TGTGCCAGCTCACCGGACCAGACAAAAGAGACCCAGTACTTC. Translation gives CASSPDQTKETQYF.

At least ten counts were recorded for this clonotype. The chain employs TRBV7-2 and TRBJ2-2, with a tentative D call TRBD1 (6 bases). The CDR3 runs 15 residues. The germline V and J ends were trimmed by 4 bases and 4 bases, with 13 bases remaining between them. From germline, CDR1 is SGHTA and CDR2 FQGNSA. CDR3: CASSSTGRGTGELFF. CDR3 sequence (DNA): TGTGCCAGCAGCTCCACGGGCAGGGGCACCGGGGAGCTGTTTTTT.

This clonotype came up many times. J is TRBJ2-6 and V is TRBV4-1; D unresolved. Germline V lookup: CDR1 MGHRA, CDR2 YSYEKL. Trimming removed 1 base at V and 3 bases at J, with 10 bases between. The CDR3 is made up of 16 amino acids. The CDR3 region has the DNA TGCGCCAGCAGCCAAGGGGCTTGGGATGGGGCCAACGTCCTGACTTTC. Amino acids: CASSQGAWDGANVLTF.

This clonotype was counted many times. V gene TRBV10-3 combines with J gene TRBJ2-5; D might be TRBD2 (7 bases). Per the germline V gene, CDR1 is ENHRY and CDR2 is SYGVKD. The CDR3 totals 16 residues. The ends were cut back, 0 bases at V and 7 bases at J, with 18 bases in the middle. CDR3 sequence: CAISESDWGGPATQYF. Here the CDR3 DNA reads TGTGCCATCAGTGAGTCGGACTGGGGGGGGCCCGCGACCCAGTACTTC.

This clonotype has just a few counts. The V call is TRBV7-8, the J call TRBJ2-4; the D call may be TRBD1 or TRBD2 (5 bases each). Per the germline V gene, CDR1 is SGHVS and CDR2 is FQNEAQ. Trimming stripped 4 bases from V and 5 bases from J, with 9 bases between. The CDR3 consists of 13 residues. The CDR3 loop is CASSSRGQNIQYF. CDR3 DNA: TGTGCCAGCAGCTCTAGGGGACAAAACATTCAGTACTTC. Full variable domain (remainder filled in from reference TRBV7-8 and TRBJ2-4): GAGVSQSPRYKVAKRGQDVALRCDPISGHVSLFWYQQALGQGPEFLTYFQNEAQLDKSGLPSDRFFAERPEGSVSTLKIQRTQQEDSAVYLCASSSRGQNIQYFGAGTRLSVL.

This clonotype was detected a few times. This chain joins TRBV5-1 and TRBJ2-5; 8 nucleotides agree with TRBD1. The V gene's germline CDR1 is SGHRS and CDR2 YFSETQ. V lost 8 bases to trimming and J lost 3 bases; unmatched junction nucleotides: 12. CDR3 length: 15 residues. DNA for the CDR3: TGCGCCAGTACCCCGAGACAGGGGAATAAAGAGACCCAGTACTTC. This translates into CASTPRQGNKETQYF. Looking up the rest from reference TRBV5-1 and TRBJ2-5 gives the full variable domain: KAGVTQTPRYLIKTRGQQVTLSCSPISGHRSVSWYQQTPGQGLQFLFEYFSETQRNKGNFPGRFSGRQFSNSRSEMNVSTLELGDSALYLCASTPRQGNKETQYFGPGTRLLVL.

This chain uses TRBV20-1 with TRBJ1-2; D perhaps matches TRBD1 (5 bases). The V end was cut by 5 bases, the J end by 3 bases, with 19 bases between. CDR3 length: 15 residues. Germline V lookup: CDR1 DFQATT, CDR2 SNEGSKA (reference sequence). This CDR3 reads CSAPHPVDSYYGYTF. The CDR3 DNA is TGCAGTGCTCCCCACCCCGTCGACAGCTACTATGGCTACACCTTC.